One sample yielded the 29 T cell receptor beta chains listed below, sequenced in a study of blood T cell repertoires in COVID-19. Some clones are missing from TCRdb's copy, which holds only in-frame ones; the method was immunoSEQ multiplex PCR. The sample shows approximately 44,000 clones, 65% to 85% of them seen only once. The sequencing input was peripheral blood. The source of these receptors is a human donor in a cohort sampled during active COVID-19.

This chain connects TRBV4-1 to TRBJ1-6; TRBD1 agrees at 10 bases. Trimming at V came to 1 base and at J to 7 bases, leaving 4 bases not matched to a gene. This CDR3 spans 16 amino acids. Per germline, CDR1 MGHRA and CDR2 YSYEKL. CDR3 in DNA: TGCGCCAGCAGCCAAGCGTGGGACAGGGGAAATTCACCCCTCCACTTT. Translating it yields CASSQAWDRGNSPLHF.

This chain connects TRBV19 to TRBJ1-5; 8 bases agree with TRBD1. Germline V gives CDR1 LNHDA, CDR2 SQIVND (reference sequence). The CDR3 extends over 17 amino acids. With V trimmed by 3 bases and J by 6 bases, 13 bases remained unmatched. The DNA for the CDR3 is TGTGCCAGTAGTATCGGGCAGGGGGCGCGTCTGGGTCAGCCCCAGCATTTT. Amino acids: CASSIGQGARLGQPQHF.

This chain connects TRBV7-8 to TRBJ2-1, with 12 bases aligning to TRBD2. CDR3 size: 18 residues. Germline CDR1 and CDR2: SGHVS and FQNEAQ. V was clipped by 5 bases and J by 9 bases; unmatched bases: 17. The CDR3: CASSPNLWTSGAGSEQFF. The CDR3 DNA sequence: TGTGCCAGCAGCCCGAACCTTTGGACTAGCGGGGCGGGTAGTGAGCAGTTCTTC.

A single count supports this clone. J is TRBJ1-4 and V is TRBV20-1; 11 bases are a match to TRBD1. Per germline, CDR1 DFQATT and CDR2 SNEGSKA (reference sequence). The CDR3 spans 15 residues. The junction had 5 bases not matched to a gene; V was cut back by 3 bases and J by 5 bases. CDR3 coding DNA: TGCAGTGCTAGTGCAGGGGACAGGGGGAATGAAAAACTGTTTTTT. It yields the protein CSASAGDRGNEKLFF.

The rearrangement joins TRBV5-1 to TRBJ2-1, with D perhaps TRBD1 (6 bases). Deletions cut 2 bases from V and 6 bases from J, with 15 bases between. Germline CDR1 and CDR2: SGHRS and YFSETQ. This CDR3 comprises 15 residues. The CDR3 loop is CASSLVQGVSNEQFF. The CDR3 coding sequence is TGCGCCAGCAGCTTAGTACAGGGAGTTAGCAATGAGCAGTTCTTC.

The chain links TRBV10-3 to TRBJ2-2, with 7 bases aligning to TRBD1. Germline-derived CDR1 and CDR2 are ENHRY and SYGVKD. The CDR3 loop spans 16 amino acids. Unmatched junction bases numbered 6, after V lost 2 bases and J lost 3 bases. The CDR3 is CAISETGVGYTGELFF. The CDR3, as DNA: TGTGCCATCAGTGAGACAGGGGTGGGGTACACCGGGGAGCTGTTTTTT.

V usage is TRBV28 and J usage is TRBJ1-4; 7 bases align to TRBD1. Germline V CDR1 and CDR2: MDHEN, SYDVKM. The trim removed 7 bases at V and 2 bases at J, leaving 7 bases unmatched. The CDR3 length is 15 residues. This CDR3 is CASIAPGQTNEKLFF. The CDR3 nucleotides are TGTGCCAGCATCGCCCCGGGACAGACTAATGAAAAACTGTTTTTT.

V is TRBV6-4 and J is TRBJ2-3; D not resolved. The germline CDR1 and CDR2 sequences are MRHNA and SNTAGT. The CDR3 covers 14 residues. The V end lost 2 bases, the J end lost 2 bases, and 8 bases lay between the germline ends. This CDR3 is CASSDELFTDTQYF. As DNA, the CDR3 is TGTGCCAGCAGTGACGAACTCTTCACAGATACGCAGTATTTT.

The gene calls are TRBV6-6 and TRBJ1-1, with D unresolved. The CDR3 covers 14 residues. Trimming took off 0 bases at V and 0 bases at J, with 5 bases between the two ends. Germline CDR1 reads MNHNY; CDR2 reads SVGAGI (reference sequence). The DNA for the CDR3 is TGTGCCAGCAGTTACTCGGGAGTGAACACTGAAGCTTTCTTT. This codes for CASSYSGVNTEAFF.

This chain connects TRBV28 to TRBJ2-7, with D perhaps matching TRBD1 (6 bases). Germline CDR1 MDHEN, CDR2 SYDVKM. The length of the CDR3 is 15 residues. V shed 1 base and J shed 3 bases, with 13 bases lying between them. Here the CDR3 DNA reads TGTGCCAGCAGTTTATTCACGGGACATAGCTACGAGCAGTACTTC. As protein: CASSLFTGHSYEQYF.

V usage is TRBV9 and J usage is TRBJ2-5, with 11 nucleotides matching TRBD2. The V segment lost 4 bases and the J segment 5 bases; nucleotides outside the gene matches: 13. The germline gives CDR1 SGDLS, CDR2 YYNGEE. The CDR3 totals 17 residues. DNA of the CDR3: TGTGCCAGCAGCCCAGGTGCCCTAGCGGGGGGTTGGGAGACCCAGTACTTC. As protein: CASSPGALAGGWETQYF. The full variable domain, with the rest looked up from reference TRBV9 and TRBJ2-5, is DSGVTQTPKHLITATGQRVTLRCSPRSGDLSVYWYQQSLDQGLQFLIQYYNGEERAKGNILERFSAQQFPDLHSELNLSSLELGDSALYFCASSPGALAGGWETQYFGPGTRLLVL.

The CDR3 nucleotides read TGTGCCAGTAGTCCACTAGCGGCGGTAGGTGAAGCTTTCTTT. Protein sequence: CASSPLAAVGEAFF. This chain uses TRBV19 with TRBJ1-1, with unresolved D. Trimming stripped 5 bases from V and 7 bases from J, with 17 bases between. The length of the CDR3 is 14 residues. Germline V gives CDR1 LNHDA, CDR2 SQIVND (reference sequence).

The chain recombines TRBV14 with TRBJ2-1; D is ambiguous. Germline CDR1 and CDR2: SGHDN and FVKESK. V was pared by 0 bases and J by 10 bases, with 7 bases between. This CDR3 has 12 amino acids. The CDR3 DNA follows: TGTGCCAGCAGCCAAGATCGGGTCGAGCAGTTCTTC. Translation: CASSQDRVEQFF. Full variable domain (remainder filled in from reference TRBV14 and TRBJ2-1): EAGVTQFPSHSVIEKGQTVTLRCDPISGHDNLYWYRRVMGKEIKFLLHFVKESKQDESGMPNNRFLAERTGGTYSTLKVQPAELEDSGVYFCASSQDRVEQFFGPGTRLTVL.

This clone was detected a few times. V is TRBV10-2 and J is TRBJ2-1; D call uncertain. Per germline, CDR1 WSHSY and CDR2 SAAADI. The CDR3 covers 12 residues. V lost 2 bases to trimming and J lost 13 bases, with 12 bases between them. CDR3 coding DNA: TGCGCCAGCAGTGAGGTTTCTAGGAGCCAGTTCTTC. Translated, it gives CASSEVSRSQFF.

The rearrangement uses TRBV5-1 and TRBJ2-6, with D hard to call. Trimming removed 4 bases from V and 4 bases from J, with 24 bases in between. The CDR3 consists of 19 residues. CDR1 and CDR2 from the germline V gene are SGHRS and YFSETQ. CDR3: CASSQPTQQQFVGANVLTF. The CDR3 DNA sequence: TGCGCCAGCAGCCAACCCACCCAACAGCAGTTCGTCGGGGCCAACGTCCTGACTTTC. Complete variable domain (other parts from reference TRBV5-1 and TRBJ2-6): KAGVTQTPRYLIKTRGQQVTLSCSPISGHRSVSWYQQTPGQGLQFLFEYFSETQRNKGNFPGRFSGRQFSNSRSEMNVSTLELGDSALYLCASSQPTQQQFVGANVLTFGAGSRLTVL.

This chain joins TRBV27 and TRBJ1-1, with D uncertain. Trimming cost V 4 bases and J 1 base, with 7 bases left between them. The CDR3 contains 13 residues. Germline CDR1 and CDR2: MNHEY and SMNVEV (reference sequence). CDR3 residues: CASSWAPNTEAFF. As DNA, the CDR3 is TGTGCCAGCAGTTGGGCCCCGAACACTGAAGCTTTCTTT.

The CDR3 loop reads CASSRAGGSTDTQYF. The CDR3 DNA reads TGTGCCAGCAGCCGAGCGGGGGGCAGCACAGATACGCAGTATTTT. V is TRBV7-3 and J is TRBJ2-3; 9 nucleotides line up with TRBD2. This CDR3 is built from 15 residues. Unmatched junction bases numbered 3, after V lost 5 bases and J lost 0 bases. CDR1 and CDR2 (germline): SGHTA, FQGTGA.

The chain recombines TRBV27 with TRBJ1-2; TRBD1 agrees at 8 bases. V lost 8 bases, J lost 2 bases, and 7 bases stayed unmatched. There are 14 residues in the CDR3. Germline CDR1 is MNHEY and CDR2 is SMNVEV (reference sequence). CDR3 protein: CASGFQGANYGYTF. For the CDR3, the DNA is TGTGCCAGCGGGTTCCAGGGGGCGAACTATGGCTACACCTTC.

The chain links TRBV2 to TRBJ1-2, with TRBD1 matching 8 bases. After removal of 8 bases from V and 4 bases from J, the junction contained 12 bases not matched to a gene. CDR1 is SNHLY and CDR2 is FYNNEI in the germline V gene. The CDR3 loop spans 15 amino acids. The CDR3 bases are TGTGCCAGCTCTAAGACAGGACAGGGTTCCTATGGCTACACCTTC. Encoded protein: CASSKTGQGSYGYTF.

CDR3 region: CASSDNWPGTNTF. Here the CDR3 DNA reads TGTGCCAGCAGTGATAACTGGCCCGGGACAAACACCTTC. The V and J genes are TRBV6-1 and TRBJ1-2, with D possibly matching TRBD1 (6 bases). There are 13 residues in the CDR3. V was shortened by 3 bases and J by 12 bases, with 17 bases between the two germline ends. Germline V gives CDR1 MNHNS, CDR2 SASEGT.

The chain joins TRBV6-4 to TRBJ1-1, with D tentatively TRBD1 (5 bases). The CDR3 covers 14 residues. The V end was cut by 6 bases, the J end by 2 bases, with 13 bases between. Germline CDR1 is MRHNA and CDR2 is SNTAGT. CDR3 amino acids: CASRDTDRNTEAFF. The CDR3 DNA reads as TGTGCCAGCAGAGATACCGACAGAAACACTGAAGCTTTCTTT.

This clone was detected once. This sequence joins TRBV27 and TRBJ1-5, with TRBD1 matching 10 bases. Germline CDR1 is MNHEY and CDR2 is SMNVEV (reference sequence). CDR3 length: 16 residues. V was pared by 4 bases and J by 1 base, with 4 bases of the junction left unmatched. The CDR3 region is CASSSGGQGSNQPQHF. The CDR3 DNA sequence: TGTGCCAGCAGTTCAGGGGGACAGGGGAGCAATCAGCCCCAGCATTTT.

The V gene is TRBV24-1, the J gene TRBJ1-5; no definite D call. The CDR3 consists of 16 residues. In germline, CDR1 is KGHDR, CDR2 SFDVKD. V gave up 1 base and J gave up 6 bases, with 15 bases separating them. Here the CDR3 DNA reads TGTGCCACCAGTGATTTAGGAGTCCACCCTCCTCAGCCCCAGCATTTT. Translated, it gives CATSDLGVHPPQPQHF.

V gene TRBV10-3 combines with J gene TRBJ2-2; the match to TRBD2 covers 8 bases. The germline CDR1 and CDR2 sequences are ENHRY and SYGVKD. V was pared by 4 bases and J by 7 bases, with 5 bases of the junction left unmatched. CDR3 size: 14 residues. The CDR3 loop is CAISAGGAVGELFF. The CDR3 DNA reads TGTGCCATCAGTGCCGGGGGGGCGGTCGGGGAGCTGTTTTTT.

The chain combines TRBV2 with TRBJ2-7; possibly TRBD1 for D (6 bases). The CDR3 contains 15 residues. Trimming took off 0 bases at V and 2 bases at J, with 11 bases between the two ends. The germline V gene has CDR1 SNHLY and CDR2 FYNNEI. CDR3 sequence reads: CASSEATGIPYEQYF. The CDR3 DNA reads as TGTGCCAGCAGTGAAGCTACAGGGATCCCCTACGAGCAGTACTTC. Full variable domain (remainder filled in from reference TRBV2 and TRBJ2-7): EPEVTQTPSHQVTQMGQEVILRCVPISNHLYFYWYRQILGQKVEFLVSFYNNEISEKSEIFDDQFSVERPDGSNFTLKIRSTKLEDSAMYFCASSEATGIPYEQYFGPGTRLTVT.

CDR3 sequence: CASSVGGGGNTGELFF. The CDR3 DNA is TGTGCCAGCAGCGTAGGGGGCGGGGGAAACACCGGGGAGCTGTTTTTT. This chain uses TRBV9 with TRBJ2-2; 7 bases align to TRBD2. V lost 0 bases and J lost 2; bases outside the gene matches: 4. Germline CDR1 reads SGDLS; CDR2 reads YYNGEE. CDR3 length: 16 residues.

The chain employs TRBV30 and TRBJ1-1, with a tentative D call TRBD1 (6 bases). The V gene's germline CDR1 is GTSNPN and CDR2 SVGIG (reference sequence). The ends were cut back, 5 bases at V and 8 bases at J, with 9 bases in the middle. This CDR3 contains 10 residues. CDR3 region: CAWQRGEAFF. In DNA, the CDR3 is TGTGCCTGGCAGAGGGGGGAAGCTTTCTTT. The complete variable domain, with remaining parts taken from reference TRBV30 and TRBJ1-1, reads SQTIHQWPATLVQPVGSPLSLECTVEGTSNPNLYWYRQAAGRGLQLLFYSVGIGQISSEVPQNLSASRPQDRQFILSSKKLLLSDSGFYLCAWQRGEAFFGQGTRLTVV.

This chain links TRBV10-1 with TRBJ1-3; 9 bases align to TRBD1. The ends lost 6 bases at V and 3 bases at J; junction bases unmatched: 6. CDR3 length: 15 amino acids. Germline lookup yields CDR1 WNHNN and CDR2 SYGVQD (reference sequence). CDR3 loop: CASSDGTGNGNTIYF. CDR3 in DNA: TGCGCCAGCAGCGACGGGACAGGGAATGGAAACACCATATATTTT.

This clone appeared a few times. J is TRBJ1-2 and V is TRBV12-5; the match to TRBD1 covers 7 bases. This CDR3 has 14 residues. V lost 1 base to trimming and J lost 4 bases; unmatched junction nucleotides: 3. Germline lookup yields CDR1 LGHNT and CDR2 FRNRAP. CDR3 loop: CASGLGHRGYGYTF. CDR3 coding DNA: TGTGCTAGTGGTTTGGGACACAGGGGCTATGGCTACACCTTC.